The text below deals with one T cell receptor (beta chain). These data belong to a study of blood T cell repertoires in COVID-19. Study-wide background: Collection of acute and convalescent COVID-19 samples took place in the United States, Italy and Spain. T cells, B-cell-depleted T cells, or PBMCs provided the cDNA or gDNA that served as material.

The method was immunoSEQ multiplex PCR; TCRdb's version includes in-frame clones alone and lacks a portion of them. The data hold 90,000 to 150,000 clones, with approximately 85% observed a single time. The length of the CDR3 is 15 residues. Trimming removed 2 bases from V and 5 bases from J, with 15 bases in between. CDR1 is SGHTA, CDR2 FQGNSA, per germline. This sequence originates from an elderly man with acute or convalescent COVID-19. Sequenced material: peripheral blood. The chain joins TRBV7-2 to TRBJ2-5, with a weak D call TRBD1 (5 bases). The CDR3 protein is CASSLTPLGAETQYF. For the CDR3, the DNA is TGTGCCAGCAGCTTAACCCCCCTAGGGGCCGAGACCCAGTACTTC.